These 8 T cell receptor beta chains share one sample of origin, sequenced in a study of blood T cell repertoires in COVID-19. Profiled with immunoSEQ multiplex PCR; TCRdb holds only in-frame clones, not every one. The sample contains roughly 190,000 clones, about nine tenths of which appear only once. Material: PBMCs or T cells enriched from blood (not recorded which). The receptors shown here come from a woman in her twenties or thirties who had recovered from COVID-19.

V usage is TRBV28 and J usage is TRBJ2-7; 8 nucleotides agree with TRBD1. Germline V CDR1 and CDR2: MDHEN, SYDVKM. V lost 5 bases, J lost 4 bases, and 4 bases stayed unmatched. The CDR3 consists of 13 residues. This chain's CDR3 is CASSQGQGYEQYF. The CDR3 nucleotides read TGTGCCAGCAGTCAAGGACAGGGATACGAGCAGTACTTC.

The CDR3 DNA is TGTGCCAGCAGCTTAGGGACAGGGGGCGCCGCCGGGGAGCTGTTTTTT. Protein: CASSLGTGGAAGELFF. The chain carries TRBV7-6 and TRBJ2-2; 11 positions agree with TRBD1. This CDR3 is built from 16 residues. Germline V gene lookup returns CDR1 SGHVS and CDR2 FNYEAQ. Trimming took 1 base from V and 6 from J; bases not matched to a gene: 4.

The sample holds one count of this clone. In nucleotides, the CDR3 is TGTGCCCAGGGGAAGGATGTCTCTGGAAACACCATATATTTT. Amino acids: CAQGKDVSGNTIYF. V gene TRBV30 combines with J gene TRBJ1-3, with D tentatively TRBD1 (6 bases). The CDR3 runs to 14 residues. The germline gives CDR1 GTSNPN, CDR2 SVGIG (reference sequence). The germline V and J ends were trimmed by 8 bases and 0 bases, with 14 bases remaining between them.

The genes are TRBV29-1 and TRBJ2-7; 10 bases are shared with TRBD2. Germline V lookup: CDR1 SQVTM, CDR2 ANQGSEA. The CDR3 has 14 amino acids. Trimming at V came to 1 base and at J to 3 bases, leaving 3 bases not matched to a gene. Written as DNA, the CDR3 is TGCAGCGTTGAAGGGACTAGCGGTTACTACGAGCAGTACTTC. Protein: CSVEGTSGYYEQYF.

The chain employs TRBV19 and TRBJ1-1, with D possibly matching TRBD1 (5 bases). The germline gives CDR1 LNHDA, CDR2 SQIVND (reference sequence). The V end was cut by 9 bases, the J end by 5 bases, with 16 bases between. The CDR3 consists of 13 residues. CDR3 sequence reads: CASLDGGGTEAFF. CDR3 nucleotide sequence: TGTGCCAGCCTGGACGGGGGAGGAACTGAAGCTTTCTTT. Full variable domain (outside the CDR3, taken from reference TRBV19 and TRBJ1-1): DGGITQSPKYLFRKEGQNVTLSCEQNLNHDAMYWYRQDPGQGLRLIYYSQIVNDFQKGDIAEGYSVSREKKESFPLTVTSAQKNPTAFYLCASLDGGGTEAFFGQGTRLTVV.

Concerning this clone: The identical CDR3 is also encoded by other nucleotide sequences in the sample. The chain carries TRBV29-1 and TRBJ1-1; 7 positions match TRBD1. The CDR3 covers 12 residues. Germline V gene sequence: CDR1 SQVTM, CDR2 ANQGSEA. With V trimmed by 5 bases and J by 1 base, 1 base remained unmatched. Here the CDR3 reads CSVWDRNTEAFF. Here the CDR3 DNA reads TGCAGCGTTTGGGACAGGAACACTGAAGCTTTCTTT.

The chain employs TRBV7-9 and TRBJ1-5; a possible D gene is TRBD1 (6 bases). V was cut by 5 bases and J by 2 bases, with 19 bases left in between. The CDR3 runs 17 residues. Germline V gene sequence: CDR1 SEHNR, CDR2 FQNEAQ (reference sequence). This CDR3 reads CASSRTRGKDGNQPQHF. DNA for the CDR3: TGTGCCAGCAGCCGAACCAGGGGAAAAGATGGCAATCAGCCCCAGCATTTT.

The chain recombines TRBV7-2 with TRBJ2-7; tentative D call: TRBD1 (5 bases). The V end was cut by 1 base, the J end by 6 bases, with 16 bases between. Germline lookup yields CDR1 SGHTA and CDR2 FQGNSA. This CDR3 contains 15 residues. This chain's CDR3 is CASSLGQGIVSEQYF. As DNA, the CDR3 is TGTGCCAGCAGCTTAGGCCAGGGCATAGTTAGCGAGCAGTACTTC.